This T cell receptor (beta chain) was retrieved from a study of regulatory T cells in long-lasting Graves disease. V was pared by 3 bases and J by 10 bases, with 19 bases of the junction left unmatched. Germline CDR1 MNHEY, CDR2 SMNVEV (reference sequence). CDR3 length: 18 residues. Time point reported: newly diagnosed GD, antithyroid drugs for less than 3 months. PBMCs provided the RNA from which the TCR library was made. Investigators prepared the TCR beta libraries by applying iRepertoire HTBI primers and Arm-PCR of CDR3 regions. TCRdb reprocessed the multiplex PCR reads via MiXCR and lists one record per CDR3 protein. The sample includes approximately 400,000 distinct CDR3 sequences, roughly 12% seen only once; the top ten take approximately 19%. This sample also appeared in a second study, on T cells in Graves' hyperthyroidism and ophthalmopathy.

The sequenced sample was peripheral blood mononuclear cells (PBMCs), obtained at new diagnosis, from a patient treated with antithyroid drugs. This TCR derives from a woman aged 18-29 years with Graves disease. The chain employs TRBV27 and TRBJ2-1; 9 bases align to TRBD2. CDR3: CASSFGLEIAGALHEQFF. The DNA for the CDR3 is TGTGCCAGCAGTTTTGGGTTGGAAATAGCGGGAGCTTTACACGAGCAGTTCTTC.